This T cell receptor (beta chain) was profiled in a study of T-cell memory formation after mild COVID-19. Study details: Largely, the TCR clusters proved donor specific. The study's findings and limits: Contracting CD4+ clones sat mainly in CM and EM; CD8+ in EMRA. A balance of CD4 and CD8 characterized clones contracting day 15 to 85, whereas later expanders leaned CD4+.

Concerning this clonotype: The antigen is undetermined.

TCRdb used MiXCR to reprocess the 5' RACE reads, holding one entry per CDR3 protein. The table lists 350,000 to 500,000 distinct CDR3 sequences, 15% to 20% of them singletons. The CDR3 runs to 14 residues. The germline V and J ends were trimmed by 1 base and 8 bases, with 14 bases remaining between them. The genes are TRBV12-3 or TRBV12-4 and TRBJ1-1, with TRBD1 as a possible D gene (6 bases). The sample taken for sequencing was PBMCs or a T cell subset sorted from them (not recorded which). The receptor's source is a man between 18 and 35 years old who had mild COVID-19 (a few samples of this study predate the infection). Cell type and time point are not known. The CDR3: CASSLGQGKTEAFF. The DNA of the CDR3 is TGTGCCAGCAGTTTAGGTCAGGGGAAAACCGAAGCTTTCTTT.